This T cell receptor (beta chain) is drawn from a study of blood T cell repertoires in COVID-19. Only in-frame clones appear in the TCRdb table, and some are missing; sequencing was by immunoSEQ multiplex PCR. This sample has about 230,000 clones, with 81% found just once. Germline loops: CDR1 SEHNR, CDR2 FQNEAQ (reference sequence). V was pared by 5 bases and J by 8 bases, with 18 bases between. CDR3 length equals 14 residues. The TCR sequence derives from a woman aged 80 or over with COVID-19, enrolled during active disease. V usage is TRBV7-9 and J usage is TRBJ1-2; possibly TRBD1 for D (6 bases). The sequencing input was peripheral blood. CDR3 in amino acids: CASSPRVLTGGYTF. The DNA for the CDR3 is TGTGCCAGCAGCCCACGAGTCCTAACAGGGGGCTACACCTTC.